The clone carrying this T cell receptor beta chain was detected many times. V lost 4 bases to trimming and J lost 3 bases, with 9 bases between them. Germline V CDR1 and CDR2: DFQATT, SNEGSKA (reference sequence). CDR3 size: 13 residues. Amplified TCR beta CDR3 regions derived from RNA transcripts. The TCR CDR3 was amplified in a first-round RT-PCR using the HTBI primer set. MiXCR was run by TCRdb on the multiplex PCR reads, yielding one entry per CDR3 protein. The data show roughly 400,000 distinct CDR3 sequences, with 15% to 19% seen just once and approximately 30% held by the top ten. This sample was taken from a study of T cells in Graves' hyperthyroidism and ophthalmopathy.

The V call is TRBV20-1, the J call TRBJ1-4; D ambiguous. Sequencing input: blood. This clonotype was sampled from a woman aged 18-35 years with Graves' hyperthyroidism that later progressed to Graves' ophthalmopathy. CDR3 sequence (DNA): TGCAGTGCTATCCCCGATCCTAATGAAAAACTGTTTTTT. Translation gives CSAIPDPNEKLFF.